This T cell receptor (beta chain) emerged from a study of T cells in women clearing cervical HPV infection. The wider study: Blood came at first lesion visit for cases, post-clearance for controls. Study-level findings and limits: Controls had more TRBV6-7 (around 0.15%) than cases (roughly 0.11%).

Each participant carried one incident cervical HPV16 infection only. Looked up from germline, CDR1 is GTSNPN and CDR2 is SVGIG (reference sequence). The junction had 5 bases not matched to a gene; V was cut back by 2 bases and J by 7 bases. The CDR3 spans 14 residues. A word on this clone: Its antigen is unidentified. The read ends 3 residues early relative to the CDR3; the germline J gene fills the gap.

Some clones are missing from TCRdb's copy, which holds only in-frame ones; the method was immunoSEQ multiplex PCR. The repertoire table contains 40,000 to 45,000 clones. The chain joins TRBV30 to TRBJ1-2; the match to TRBD1 covers 12 bases. The sequencing input was blood buffy coat. The receptor comes from a woman aged 18 to 75 with a cervical HPV16 infection that either progressed to CIN3+ or cleared (not recorded which). CDR3 protein: CAWSFGTGGFGYTF. The part of the CDR3 DNA that was read is TGTGCCTGGAGTTTCGGGACAGGGGGCTTTGGC.